The next 28 T cell receptor beta chains were all read from a single sample in a study of technical replicates of blood from several donors. Generated by immunoSEQ multiplex PCR, the TCRdb table keeps only in-frame clones and is missing some. Altogether 11,000 to 15,000 clones are present, under 85% being singletons, with the ten largest covering around 12%. What was sequenced was PBMCs. These receptors were obtained from a human donor in good health.

This sequence joins TRBV27 and TRBJ1-5, with D perhaps matching TRBD1 (6 bases). V gave up 6 bases and J gave up 5 bases, with 14 bases separating them. The V gene's germline CDR1 is MNHEY and CDR2 SMNVEV (reference sequence). This CDR3 is 14 amino acids long. CDR3 sequence: CASSEGTYYQPQHF. The CDR3 DNA follows: TGTGCCAGCAGCGAAGGGACATATTATCAGCCCCAGCATTTT.

J is TRBJ2-5 and V is TRBV29-1; TRBD1 matches at 8 bases. V lost 6 bases to trimming and J lost 1 base; unmatched junction nucleotides: 4. Germline CDR1 is SQVTM and CDR2 is ANQGSEA. The CDR3 spans 13 residues. Here the CDR3 DNA reads TGCAGCGTAAGGACAGGGAGCCAAGAGACCCAGTACTTC. Translated, it gives CSVRTGSQETQYF.

This chain connects TRBV30 to TRBJ1-2; possibly TRBD1 for D (6 bases). The CDR3 has 14 amino acids. V was clipped by 1 base and J by 8 bases, with 17 bases between them. Germline V gene lookup returns CDR1 GTSNPN and CDR2 SVGIG (reference sequence). CDR3 bases: TGTGCCTGGAGTGAAACAGGGTCCTCCGCCGGCTACACCTTC. It is translated as CAWSETGSSAGYTF. The complete variable domain, with remaining parts taken from reference TRBV30 and TRBJ1-2, reads SQTIHQWPATLVQPVGSPLSLECTVEGTSNPNLYWYRQAAGRGLQLLFYSVGIGQISSEVPQNLSASRPQDRQFILSSKKLLLSDSGFYLCAWSETGSSAGYTFGSGTRLTVV.

This rearrangement joins TRBV7-9 to TRBJ1-2, with D perhaps TRBD1 (5 bases). The CDR3 is 14 residues long. Germline CDR1 reads SEHNR; CDR2 reads FQNEAQ (reference sequence). The germline V and J ends were trimmed by 5 bases and 7 bases, with 17 bases remaining between them. Written as DNA, the CDR3 is TGTGCCAGCAGCCCCGGAGGGGCTATAGGTGGCTACACCTTC. Translating gives CASSPGGAIGGYTF.

DNA of the CDR3: TGTGCCAGTAGGGGATTTCACAATGAGCAGTTCTTC. Its translation: CASRGFHNEQFF. The chain employs TRBV6-1 and TRBJ2-1; weak D call: TRBD1 (5 bases). With 9 bases removed from V and 5 bases from J, the gap between germline ends came to 11 bases. The germline CDR1 and CDR2 sequences are MNHNS and SASEGT. The CDR3 runs to 12 residues.

The genes are TRBV6-4 and TRBJ2-1; 7 bases map to TRBD2. In germline, CDR1 is MRHNA, CDR2 SNTAGT. This CDR3 spans 14 amino acids. The ends lost 2 bases at V and 7 bases at J; junction bases unmatched: 5. The DNA of the CDR3 is TGTGCCAGCAGTGACGGCGGGAGTCTGAATGAGCAGTTCTTC. Its protein product is CASSDGGSLNEQFF.

This chain links TRBV9 with TRBJ2-5, with 14 nucleotides matching TRBD2. With V trimmed by 0 bases and J by 5 bases, 3 bases remained unmatched. The CDR3 spans 16 residues. The germline CDR1 and CDR2 sequences are SGDLS and YYNGEE. This chain's CDR3 is CASSVGGTSGSETQYF. CDR3 coding DNA: TGTGCCAGCAGCGTAGGGGGGACTAGCGGGAGCGAGACCCAGTACTTC.

The CDR3 protein is CASSSPGQDYGYTF. The CDR3 DNA follows: TGTGCCAGTAGTAGCCCAGGACAAGACTATGGCTACACCTTC. This chain links TRBV19 with TRBJ1-2; possibly TRBD1 for D (5 bases). The germline V gene encodes CDR1 LNHDA and CDR2 SQIVND (reference sequence). With 4 bases removed from V and 3 bases from J, the gap between germline ends came to 12 bases. This CDR3 contains 14 residues.

V gene TRBV11-1 combines with J gene TRBJ2-1; no reliable D call. This CDR3 contains 13 residues. Trimming removed 4 bases from V and 13 bases from J, with 17 bases in between. CDR1 and CDR2 (germline): SGHAT, FQDESV (reference sequence). The CDR3 region is CASSSSSYGAQFF. The CDR3 DNA sequence: TGTGCCAGCAGCTCCAGTAGTTACGGAGCCCAGTTCTTC. Variable domain in full (rest from reference TRBV11-1 and TRBJ2-1): EAEVAQSPRYKITEKSQAVAFWCDPISGHATLYWYRQILGQGPELLVQFQDESVVDDSQLPKDRFSAERLKGVDSTLKIQPAELGDSAMYLCASSSSSYGAQFFGPGTRLTVL.

The chain recombines TRBV6-1 with TRBJ2-7; the D gene is possibly TRBD1 (6 bases). The CDR3 is 13 residues long. Germline values: CDR1 MNHNS, CDR2 SASEGT. V gave up 6 bases and J gave up 1 base, with 10 bases separating them. CDR3 in DNA: TGTGCCAGCAGAGTCGGACAGTCCTACGAGCAGTACTTC. Protein: CASRVGQSYEQYF.

CDR3 bases: TGTGCCAGTAGTGCCCGGACTAGCGGGATCCGTGGACAAGAGACCCAGTACTTC. It yields the protein CASSARTSGIRGQETQYF. This chain links TRBV19 with TRBJ2-5; TRBD2 agrees at 12 bases. Per germline, CDR1 LNHDA and CDR2 SQIVND (reference sequence). The CDR3 covers 18 residues. V shed 5 bases and J 2 bases; nucleotides not matched to a gene: 12.

The J gene is TRBJ1-1, the V gene TRBV5-1, with D perhaps TRBD1 (6 bases). Trimming cost V 1 base and J 1 base, with 8 bases left between them. Germline assignment: CDR1 SGHRS and CDR2 YFSETQ. The CDR3 has 14 residues. CDR3 amino acids: CASSLTTGNTEAFF. The CDR3 DNA follows: TGCGCCAGCAGCTTGACGACAGGGAACACTGAAGCTTTCTTT. Complete variable domain (other parts from reference TRBV5-1 and TRBJ1-1): KAGVTQTPRYLIKTRGQQVTLSCSPISGHRSVSWYQQTPGQGLQFLFEYFSETQRNKGNFPGRFSGRQFSNSRSEMNVSTLELGDSALYLCASSLTTGNTEAFFGQGTRLTVV.

In its sample, this clone was seen a few times. The chain links TRBV9 to TRBJ1-5; no reliable D call. V shed 4 bases and J shed 0 bases, with 14 bases lying between them. The CDR3 has 16 amino acids. From germline, CDR1 is SGDLS and CDR2 YYNGEE. CDR3 nucleotide sequence: TGTGCCAGCAGCCCCCGGGGAGAGTATAGCAATCAGCCCCAGCATTTT. The encoded protein is CASSPRGEYSNQPQHF.

The chain has TRBV18 and TRBJ1-1; TRBD1 agrees at 8 bases. V shed 5 bases, J shed 0 bases, and the junction held 2 bases outside the gene matches. The CDR3 is 14 residues long. Germline V gene sequence: CDR1 KGHSH, CDR2 LQKENI. The CDR3: CASSEDRVNTEAFF. Here the CDR3 DNA reads TGTGCCAGCTCAGAGGACAGGGTGAACACTGAAGCTTTCTTT. The entire variable domain, with the rest obtained from reference TRBV18 and TRBJ1-1, is as follows: NAGVMQNPRHLVRRRGQEARLRCSPMKGHSHVYWYRQLPEEGLKFMVYLQKENIIDESGMPKERFSAEFPKEGPSILRIQQVVRGDSAAYFCASSEDRVNTEAFFGQGTRLTVV.

The CDR3 region has the DNA TGCAGTGCTCAATACAATGAGCAGTTCTTC. Translating it yields CSAQYNEQFF. The V call is TRBV20-1, the J call TRBJ2-1; D gene unclear. This CDR3 is built from 10 residues. The V end lost 5 bases, the J end lost 4 bases, and 3 bases lay between the germline ends. CDR1 is DFQATT, CDR2 SNEGSKA, per germline (reference sequence).

V usage is TRBV29-1 and J usage is TRBJ2-7; 8 nucleotides line up with TRBD1. The V gene end was trimmed by 4 bases and the J gene end by 6 bases; junction bases not matched to a gene: 8. The CDR3 contains 13 residues. Per germline, CDR1 SQVTM and CDR2 ANQGSEA. CDR3 amino acids: CSVGGQGLSEQYF. CDR3 coding DNA: TGCAGCGTTGGTGGACAGGGACTTAGCGAGCAGTACTTC.

The V gene is TRBV9, the J gene TRBJ2-7, with 9 positions matching TRBD2. V shed 4 bases, J shed 5 bases, and the junction held 10 bases outside the gene matches. CDR1 and CDR2 (germline): SGDLS, YYNGEE. CDR3 size: 15 residues. CDR3 region: CASSTGETSGDEQYF. The CDR3 nucleotides read TGTGCCAGCAGCACAGGGGAGACTAGCGGCGACGAGCAGTACTTC.

The J gene is TRBJ2-1, the V gene TRBV2, with TRBD1 matching 8 bases. This CDR3 spans 15 amino acids. V was clipped by 5 bases and J by 1 base; unmatched bases: 4. Germline V CDR1 and CDR2: SNHLY, FYNNEI. The CDR3 loop reads CASSPGTGSYNEQFF. CDR3 in DNA: TGTGCCAGCAGTCCCGGGACAGGTTCCTACAATGAGCAGTTCTTC. The whole variable domain, filled in from reference TRBV2 and TRBJ2-1, reads EPEVTQTPSHQVTQMGQEVILRCVPISNHLYFYWYRQILGQKVEFLVSFYNNEISEKSEIFDDQFSVERPDGSNFTLKIRSTKLEDSAMYFCASSPGTGSYNEQFFGPGTRLTVL.

This chain's CDR3 is CASSSGGLGARDTGELFF. The DNA for the CDR3 is TGTGCCAGCAGTTCTGGAGGCCTGGGGGCGCGCGACACCGGGGAGCTGTTTTTT. The chain recombines TRBV11-2 with TRBJ2-2, with a possible D match to TRBD1 (6 bases). Trimming pared 6 bases from V and 3 bases from J, leaving 23 bases between. Germline CDR1 reads SGHAT; CDR2 reads FQNNGV. This CDR3 region has 18 residues.

This clone was seen once. V usage is TRBV7-9 and J usage is TRBJ2-7, with 10 positions matching TRBD2. Germline-derived CDR1 and CDR2 are SEHNR and FQNEAQ (reference sequence). J gave up 0 bases and V 4 bases, and 6 bases lay outside the gene matches. This CDR3 comprises 16 residues. The CDR3 DNA is TGTGCCAGCAGCTGGGGGGCTAGCGGGGGCTCCTACGAGCAGTACTTC. Translating gives CASSWGASGGSYEQYF. Supplemented by reference TRBV7-9 and TRBJ2-7, the full variable domain reads DTGVSQNPRHKITKRGQNVTFRCDPISEHNRLYWYRQTLGQGPEFLTYFQNEAQLEKSRLLSDRFSAERPKGSFSTLEIQRTEQGDSAMYLCASSWGASGGSYEQYFGPGTRLTVT.

The rearrangement joins TRBV10-3 to TRBJ2-2; D might be TRBD1 (5 bases). This CDR3 is 14 amino acids long. The V gene's germline CDR1 is ENHRY and CDR2 SYGVKD. V gave up 2 bases and J gave up 2 bases, with 6 bases separating them. Written as DNA, the CDR3 is TGTGCCATCAGTGAGGGGGCAAACACCGGGGAGCTGTTTTTT. Translation: CAISEGANTGELFF.

This clone was detected only a few times. This chain uses TRBV30 with TRBJ2-4; 7 bases map to TRBD1. Per germline, CDR1 GTSNPN and CDR2 SVGIG (reference sequence). The CDR3 is 16 amino acids. Trimming removed 4 bases from V and 0 bases from J; junction bases left unmatched: 9. The CDR3 region is CAWNPTGALAKNIQYF. The CDR3 bases are TGTGCCTGGAACCCAACAGGGGCTTTAGCCAAAAACATTCAGTACTTC.

J is TRBJ2-7 and V is TRBV7-9; a possible D gene is TRBD1 (6 bases). V lost 5 bases and J 0 bases, leaving 14 bases between the germline ends. The CDR3 spans 15 residues. The germline V gene has CDR1 SEHNR and CDR2 FQNEAQ (reference sequence). The CDR3 nucleotides are TGTGCCAGCAGCCCGAATACAGGGAACTCCTACGAGCAGTACTTC. This encodes CASSPNTGNSYEQYF.

This clone was counted once. This sequence joins TRBV5-1 and TRBJ1-4; no clear D gene. Germline CDR1 reads SGHRS; CDR2 reads YFSETQ. V lost 0 bases to trimming and J lost 8 bases, with 11 bases between them. The CDR3 totals 14 residues. CDR3 DNA: TGCGCCAGCAGCTTGGCAGGTTCAGGAGAAAAACTGTTTTTT. Amino acid sequence: CASSLAGSGEKLFF.

V and J are TRBV5-1 and TRBJ1-1; 8 bases align to TRBD1. CDR3 length: 14 amino acids. Trimming at V came to 7 bases and at J to 7 bases, leaving 12 bases not matched to a gene. From germline, CDR1 is SGHRS and CDR2 YFSETQ. The CDR3 DNA reads TGCGCCAGCGCAGGGACAGGCGGACTCAATGAAGCTTTCTTT. Encoded protein: CASAGTGGLNEAFF. Full variable domain (missing parts from reference TRBV5-1 and TRBJ1-1): KAGVTQTPRYLIKTRGQQVTLSCSPISGHRSVSWYQQTPGQGLQFLFEYFSETQRNKGNFPGRFSGRQFSNSRSEMNVSTLELGDSALYLCASAGTGGLNEAFFGQGTRLTVV.

CDR3 sequence reads: CASSHNDRPSYGYTF. Here the CDR3 DNA reads TGTGCCAGCAGTCACAACGACAGGCCCAGCTATGGCTACACCTTC. V gene TRBV27 combines with J gene TRBJ1-2; D is perhaps TRBD1 (6 bases). The CDR3 contains 15 residues. V lost 5 bases and J lost 4, with 17 bases in between. The V gene's germline CDR1 is MNHEY and CDR2 SMNVEV (reference sequence).

This chain's CDR3 is CASSSQGAYNEQFF. In DNA, the CDR3 is TGTGCCAGCAGTAGTCAGGGGGCCTACAATGAGCAGTTCTTC. V and J are TRBV28 and TRBJ2-1, with 7 bases lining up with TRBD1. This CDR3 has 14 amino acids. The germline V gene encodes CDR1 MDHEN and CDR2 SYDVKM. The trim removed 5 bases at V and 2 bases at J, leaving 3 bases unmatched.

This rearrangement joins TRBV5-4 to TRBJ2-1; TRBD2 matches at 11 bases. The CDR3 consists of 15 residues. The V gene's germline CDR1 is SGHNT and CDR2 YYREEE (reference sequence). With 0 bases clipped from V and 9 bases from J, the junction kept 5 bases outside the gene matches. In nucleotides, the CDR3 is TGTGCCAGCAGCTTGGGACTAGCGGGAACTGGTGAGCAGTTCTTC. Protein: CASSLGLAGTGEQFF.